This T cell receptor beta chain was profiled in a study of CD8+ T cells in alopecia areata. General study points: Higher clonality was seen in lesional scalp than in normal scalp, especially in alopecia totalis/universalis. Normal skin's resident alphabeta T cells are also sequenced in scalp samples. Although TCR sharing was seen in mice, sharing across patients was less clear, possibly for HLA-related reasons.

RNA extraction and reverse transcription yielded cDNA as sequencing template. The repertoire was sequenced with immunoSEQ multiplex PCR; TCRdb's copy has only in-frame clones and lacks some. The table lists 150,000 or so clones, approximately 50% of them singletons. J was trimmed by 3 bases and V by 5 bases; bases with no gene match: 9. The CDR3 covers 16 residues. The germline V gene encodes CDR1 MNHEY and CDR2 SMNVEV (reference sequence). Of note for this clone: The antigen remains unidentified.

This rearrangement joins TRBV27 to TRBJ2-3; 9 nucleotides match TRBD2. This sequence originates from a human donor with alopecia areata. The source material was CD4+ T cells sorted from blood. The CDR3 coding sequence is TGTGCCAGCAGTAAATTAGCGGGAGCGGGTACAGATACGCAGTATTTT. Its protein is CASSKLAGAGTDTQYF.